Presented here are 9 T cell receptor beta chains from one specimen sequenced in a study of spatial heterogeneity in lung cancer. Time point denoted: sample taken at primary tumor resection. Unsorted samples of tumor, nontumor lung or frozen PBMC had their whole RNA sequenced. MiXCR, run by TCRdb on the 5' RACE reads, gives a single entry per CDR3 protein. The sample consists of 35,000 or so distinct CDR3 sequences, 4% to 6% of them appearing once. Material: PBMCs, obtained at surgery. The receptors were gathered from a female donor with early-stage non-small cell lung cancer.

This clonotype was observed at least ten times. The rearrangement joins TRBV6-6 to TRBJ1-1; 8 nucleotides match TRBD1. The junction had 12 bases not matched to a gene; V was cut back by 6 bases and J by 6 bases. The CDR3 is made up of 15 amino acids. Germline CDR1 and CDR2: MNHNY and SVGAGI (reference sequence). This CDR3 reads CASSHYPDRDAEAFF. For the CDR3, the DNA is TGTGCCAGCAGCCACTATCCGGACAGGGACGCTGAAGCTTTCTTT.

This clonotype came up many times. This chain joins TRBV6-2 or TRBV6-3 and TRBJ2-1, with 12 bases matching TRBD2. The V gene end was trimmed by 3 bases and the J gene end by 0 bases; junction bases not matched to a gene: 9. This CDR3 is 19 amino acids long. CDR1 and CDR2 from the germline V gene are MNHEY and SVGEGT. The CDR3 nucleotides are TGTGCCAGCAGTTATCTATTGGCTAGCGGGAGGGTCTCCTACAATGAGCAGTTCTTC. Encoded protein: CASSYLLASGRVSYNEQFF.

At least ten counts were recorded for this clonotype. The CDR3 protein is CASSQGSSGRITDTQYF. The CDR3 coding sequence is TGTGCCAGCAGCCAAGGGTCTAGCGGGAGAATCACAGATACGCAGTATTTT. V is TRBV3-1 and J is TRBJ2-3; TRBD2 matches at 10 bases. This CDR3 has 17 amino acids. Germline CDR1 LGHDT, CDR2 YNNKEL (reference sequence). With V trimmed by 1 base and J by 2 bases, 6 bases remained unmatched.

At least ten counts were recorded for this clonotype. This rearrangement joins TRBV4-1 to TRBJ1-1; 7 nucleotides align to TRBD1. Germline lookup yields CDR1 MGHRA and CDR2 YSYEKL. V dropped 2 bases and J dropped 5; count of bases not matched to a gene: 11. The length of the CDR3 is 16 residues. CDR3 residues: CASSQPYRGVRTEAFF. CDR3 in DNA: TGCGCCAGCAGCCAACCCTACAGGGGCGTGAGGACTGAAGCTTTCTTT.

At least ten counts were recorded for this clonotype. The V gene is TRBV5-1, the J gene TRBJ2-1, with a weak D call TRBD2 (6 bases). Germline V gene lookup returns CDR1 SGHRS and CDR2 YFSETQ. V lost 2 bases to trimming and J lost 4 bases, with 13 bases between them. This CDR3 comprises 15 residues. The chain's CDR3 is CASSLDRGIYNEQFF. The CDR3 nucleotides read TGCGCCAGCAGCTTAGATCGGGGGATTTACAATGAGCAGTTCTTC. Using reference TRBV5-1 and TRBJ2-1 for the parts outside the CDR3, the full variable domain is KAGVTQTPRYLIKTRGQQVTLSCSPISGHRSVSWYQQTPGQGLQFLFEYFSETQRNKGNFPGRFSGRQFSNSRSEMNVSTLELGDSALYLCASSLDRGIYNEQFFGPGTRLTVL.

In this sample, this clonotype turned up many times. The J gene is TRBJ2-7, the V gene TRBV11-2; D may be TRBD2 (6 bases). CDR1 SGHAT and CDR2 FQNNGV come from the germline V gene. The germline V and J ends were trimmed by 5 bases and 11 bases, with 22 bases remaining between them. CDR3 length: 14 amino acids. This CDR3 is CASSLGGVNPLEYF. The CDR3 DNA reads TGTGCCAGCAGCCTAGGAGGGGTTAACCCGCTCGAGTACTTC.

This clonotype was observed at least ten times. The chain joins TRBV3-1 to TRBJ2-2, with TRBD2 matching 15 bases. The germline gives CDR1 LGHDT, CDR2 YNNKEL (reference sequence). Trimming cost V 1 base and J 1 base; bases outside gene matches: 1. This CDR3 contains 18 residues. Here the CDR3 DNA reads TGTGCCAGCAGCCAAGGGACTAGCGGGAGGGTGAACACCGGGGAGCTGTTTTTT. Residues: CASSQGTSGRVNTGELFF. Supplemented by reference TRBV3-1 and TRBJ2-2, the full variable domain reads DTAVSQTPKYLVTQMGNDKSIKCEQNLGHDTMYWYKQDSKKFLKIMFSYNNKELIINETVPNRFSPKSPDKAHLNLHINSLELGDSAVYFCASSQGTSGRVNTGELFFGEGSRLTVL.

This clonotype was observed many times. The CDR3: CSAENRVTSYNEQFF. The CDR3 nucleotides are TGCAGTGCTGAAAACAGGGTGACCAGCTACAATGAGCAGTTCTTC. This chain connects TRBV20-1 to TRBJ2-1, with D possibly matching TRBD1 (6 bases). Deletions cut 5 bases from V and 3 bases from J, with 17 bases between. This CDR3 has 15 amino acids. CDR1 and CDR2 from the germline V gene are DFQATT and SNEGSKA (reference sequence).

There are many counts of this clonotype. This sequence joins TRBV6-1 and TRBJ1-2; tentative D call: TRBD1 (5 bases). Trimming left V 3 bases short and J 0 bases short, with 8 bases between. Germline V gives CDR1 MNHNS, CDR2 SASEGT. The CDR3 loop spans 14 amino acids. The CDR3 region has the DNA TGTGCCAGCAGTGAGACAGATACTAACTATGGCTACACCTTC. This sequence encodes CASSETDTNYGYTF.